The T cell receptor (beta chain) under discussion was sequenced for a study of OX40 agonist ivuxolimab in advanced cancers. Some background on the complete study: Ivuxolimab was a fully human IgG2 agonistic monoclonal antibody targeting the costimulatory receptor OX40 (CD134). Intravenous ivuxolimab was administered to patients every 2 weeks at six dose levels: 0.01, 0.1, 0.3, 1.5, 3 and 10 mg/kg. Among the approximately 50 dose-escalation patients, 19 had hepatocellular carcinoma, roughly 15 melanoma, 9 renal cell carcinoma and 9 head and neck cancer. In the dose-escalation cohort, around four fifths of patients were male, and the mean age was 60 years with a range of roughly 23 to 79. Prior anti-PD-1, anti-PD-L1 or anti-CTLA-4 therapy was permitted, and approximately 41% of dose-escalation patients had received checkpoint inhibitors. Three dose-escalation patients achieved partial responses, one with hepatocellular carcinoma and two with cutaneous melanoma. Peripheral TCRbeta sequencing was intended to test whether TCR sequence diversity was altered and clonal T-cell expansion was caused by ivuxolimab. The paper reports the monotherapy dose-escalation portion (N ≈ 50 patients) of the phase I ivuxolimab trial. The paper as a whole reports these results and caveats: The antigen specificity of the peripheral T cells that underwent clonal expansion was not determined. After ivuxolimab, expanded clones were on average more numerous among CD8+ T cells than among CD4+ T cells. At doses of 0.1 to 3.0 mg/kg, clonal expansion of both CD4+ and CD8+ T cells in blood was seen between baseline and week 6. Low levels of normalized T-cell clonal expansion were also seen in some patients who did not respond. In the 0.1-3.0 mg/kg groups, partial responders were among the patients with the lowest normalized peripheral clonal expansion, particularly in CD8+ T cells.

Patients with a history of autoimmune disease or receiving systemic immunosuppression were excluded from the trial. In every dose cohort, peripheral blood was drawn for TCR sequencing at baseline, cycle 4 day 1, and cycle 7 day 1. The samples were drawn from a first-in-human, open-label, multicenter phase I dose-escalation trial of ivuxolimab. Adults with locally advanced or metastatic head and neck squamous cell, hepatocellular, melanoma or renal cell carcinoma were enrolled in the trial. Before TCR sequencing, CD4+ and CD8+ T cells were separately sorted from peripheral blood. To note about this clone: No antigen is known for it. Base qualities are not recorded, but no much larger clone differs from it by a single base.

To sequence the TCRbeta CDR3 region, genomic DNA was isolated from the sorted cells. The immunoSEQ Assay was used to sequence the TCRbeta CDR3 regions. The table was pulled from immuneACCESS by TCRdb, which kept in-frame rearrangements only. Such tables lose some clones; where checked, under half of the loss comes from unresolved V genes, and the rest has no known cause. The sample yields fewer than 40,000 clones; 86% were counted once. Approximately 33% of the sample goes to the ten largest clones. The TCR comes from an adult with an advanced solid tumor such as melanoma, head and neck, liver or kidney cancer. Sequenced material: CD4+ or CD8+ T cells sorted from blood, taken in a trial of the OX40 agonist ivuxolimab.

The sequenced DNA is TGTGCCAGCAGCGTGACGGACAATGAGCAGTTCTTC. It is translated as CASSVTDNEQFF. Recombination joined TRBV9 with TRBJ2-1; no D gene call is confident. The V and J ends are trimmed by 2 bases and 5 bases, leaving 5 bases between them. From the germline V gene, CDR1 is SGDLS and CDR2 is YYNGEE. The CDR3 runs 12 residues from the cysteine to the phenylalanine. The kept DNA is CDR3 alone, 36 bases in frame from the first base.